Below are 2 T cell receptor beta chains sequenced from a single sample in a study of cytomegalovirus exposure and HLA in healthy donors. The study ran its PCR with 60 Vbeta and 13 Jbeta primers. Using immunoSEQ multiplex PCR, the repertoire was profiled, and TCRdb retains in-frame clones only, with some absent. Of 95,000 to 130,000 clones in the sample, about four fifths were seen once. Sequencing was performed on PBMCs. The origin of the receptors is a woman aged 18-30 years in good health and CMV-seronegative.

CDR3 sequence reads: CSVGTGPSYGYTF. The CDR3 coding sequence is TGCAGCGTTGGGACAGGCCCTAGCTATGGCTACACCTTC. The chain joins TRBV29-1 to TRBJ1-2, with 7 bases that match TRBD1. From germline, CDR1 is SQVTM and CDR2 ANQGSEA. The junction had 6 bases not matched to a gene; V was cut back by 4 bases and J by 4 bases. The CDR3 is 13 residues long.

The chain has TRBV11-3 and TRBJ2-7; D possibly corresponds to TRBD1 (5 bases). V was clipped by 6 bases and J by 0 bases, with 9 bases between them. This CDR3 comprises 13 residues. The germline V gene has CDR1 SGHNT and CDR2 YENEEA. The CDR3 sequence: CASSPDNSYEQYF. The CDR3 DNA reads as TGTGCCAGCAGTCCGGACAACTCCTACGAGCAGTACTTC.